One sample yielded the 31 T cell receptor beta chains listed below, sequenced in a study of blood T cell repertoires in COVID-19. The data were produced by immunoSEQ multiplex PCR, yet TCRdb's version contains in-frame clones alone and is incomplete. The sample has roughly 290,000 clones, roughly 85% seen once. The sequencing sample was made of PBMCs or T cells enriched from blood (not recorded which). These receptors all come from a woman aged 25 to 45 who had recovered from COVID-19.

The chain employs TRBV7-9 and TRBJ2-2; the D is unclear. This CDR3 spans 15 amino acids. The V end was cut by 5 bases, the J end by 2 bases, with 12 bases between. CDR1 is SEHNR and CDR2 is FQNEAQ in the germline V gene (reference sequence). CDR3 region: CASSDGQRNTGELFF. The CDR3 DNA follows: TGTGCCAGCAGCGACGGTCAGCGAAACACCGGGGAGCTGTTTTTT.

V and J are TRBV6-5 and TRBJ1-6; 7 bases fit TRBD1. The ends lost 6 bases at V and 8 bases at J; junction bases unmatched: 7. The CDR3 contains 14 residues. CDR1 and CDR2 (germline): MNHEY, SVGAGI. CDR3 region: CASSYTGDDSPLHF. The CDR3 DNA reads as TGTGCCAGCAGCTACACAGGGGACGATTCACCCCTCCACTTT.

The J gene is TRBJ1-1, the V gene TRBV10-1; 9 bases map to TRBD1. Germline CDR1 and CDR2: WNHNN and SYGVQD (reference sequence). The CDR3 covers 15 residues. The ends lost 4 bases at V and 6 bases at J; junction bases unmatched: 9. The CDR3 coding sequence is TGCGCCAGCAGTGCCTGGACAGGGGAGATCCCTGAAGCTTTCTTT. This translates into CASSAWTGEIPEAFF.

The gene calls are TRBV5-1 and TRBJ1-1; a possible D gene is TRBD1 (5 bases). From germline, CDR1 is SGHRS and CDR2 YFSETQ. This CDR3 spans 15 amino acids. Between the trimmed V and J ends, which lost 2 bases and 4 bases, there was a span of 15 bases. CDR3 amino acids: CASSFDGSGGTEAFF. The DNA of the CDR3 is TGCGCCAGCAGCTTCGACGGGTCCGGGGGCACTGAAGCTTTCTTT. The variable domain in full, completed from reference TRBV5-1 and TRBJ1-1, reads KAGVTQTPRYLIKTRGQQVTLSCSPISGHRSVSWYQQTPGQGLQFLFEYFSETQRNKGNFPGRFSGRQFSNSRSEMNVSTLELGDSALYLCASSFDGSGGTEAFFGQGTRLTVV.

The sample holds one count of this clone. The gene calls are TRBV5-1 and TRBJ2-3; tentative D call: TRBD2 (5 bases). This CDR3 has 17 amino acids. Per germline, CDR1 SGHRS and CDR2 YFSETQ. Trimming left V 0 bases short and J 2 bases short, with 16 bases between. CDR3 DNA sequence: TGCGCCAGCAGCTTGGCCTACGCCGGGAAGGCCACAGATACGCAGTATTTT. This encodes CASSLAYAGKATDTQYF.

The gene calls are TRBV10-1 and TRBJ2-2; tentative D call: TRBD1 (6 bases). This CDR3 has 14 amino acids. V was trimmed by 10 bases and J by 3 bases, leaving 15 bases between them. Germline loops: CDR1 WNHNN, CDR2 SYGVQD (reference sequence). CDR3 nucleotides: TGCGCCACCCGATCAGGGGCGGACACCGGGGAGCTGTTTTTT. Its translation: CATRSGADTGELFF.

The rearrangement joins TRBV7-9 to TRBJ2-2; 9 bases match TRBD1. V lost 0 bases and J lost 5; bases outside the gene matches: 7. The V gene's germline CDR1 is SEHNR and CDR2 FQNEAQ (reference sequence). CDR3 length: 17 amino acids. CDR3 region: CASSLAEDRGWTGELFF. CDR3 coding DNA: TGTGCCAGCAGCTTAGCCGAGGACAGGGGTTGGACCGGGGAGCTGTTTTTT.

The chain combines TRBV18 with TRBJ1-4; the D is unclear. Germline V gene lookup returns CDR1 KGHSH and CDR2 LQKENI. This CDR3 has 14 residues. Trimming removed 4 bases from V and 10 bases from J, with 16 bases in between. The CDR3 protein is CASSHRTPEGKLFF. CDR3 nucleotide sequence: TGTGCCAGCTCACATCGGACCCCCGAGGGAAAACTGTTTTTT.

The V gene is TRBV4-1, the J gene TRBJ2-2; 10 nucleotides line up with TRBD2. CDR3 length: 19 amino acids. Germline V gene lookup returns CDR1 MGHRA and CDR2 YSYEKL. Losses at the gene ends were 0 bases for V and 1 base for J; bases not matched to a gene: 8. The DNA of the CDR3 is TGCGCCAGCAGCCAAGATTTAGGCCCTAGCGGGAGGAACACCGGGGAGCTGTTTTTT. It codes for CASSQDLGPSGRNTGELFF.

The chain is built from TRBV7-9 and TRBJ2-3; D perhaps matches TRBD1 (5 bases). The germline V gene encodes CDR1 SEHNR and CDR2 FQNEAQ (reference sequence). V was cut by 8 bases and J by 2 bases, with 14 bases left in between. The CDR3 extends over 14 amino acids. This CDR3 is CASLQTELTDTQYF. The CDR3 DNA follows: TGTGCCAGCCTTCAGACAGAGCTCACAGATACGCAGTATTTT.

The rearrangement joins TRBV2 to TRBJ1-2, with D perhaps TRBD1 (5 bases). Germline values: CDR1 SNHLY, CDR2 FYNNEI. Trimming stripped 8 bases from V and 8 bases from J, with 12 bases between. CDR3 length: 11 amino acids. The CDR3 sequence is CASLRGGGYTF. CDR3 sequence (DNA): TGTGCCAGCCTTAGGGGAGGAGGCTACACCTTC.

This chain uses TRBV27 with TRBJ1-5; D possibly corresponds to TRBD1 (5 bases). Trimming stripped 7 bases from V and 0 bases from J, with 13 bases between. The length of the CDR3 is 15 residues. CDR1 is MNHEY and CDR2 is SMNVEV in the germline V gene (reference sequence). The CDR3 nucleotides read TGTGCCAGCAACCCCTGGGGGGATAGCAATCAGCCCCAGCATTTT. It is translated as CASNPWGDSNQPQHF.

CDR3 coding DNA: TGTGCCAGCAGTTACTTACGCGGGTTCTCCTACGAGCAGTACTTC. Translated: CASSYLRGFSYEQYF. This chain links TRBV6-5 with TRBJ2-7, with D tentatively TRBD2 (5 bases). The germline V gene has CDR1 MNHEY and CDR2 SVGAGI. The CDR3 is 15 residues long. Trimming left V 1 base short and J 0 bases short, with 10 bases between.

The rearrangement uses TRBV6-5 and TRBJ2-1; tentative D call: TRBD2 (7 bases). Deletions cut 5 bases from V and 10 bases from J, with 18 bases between. Germline CDR1 MNHEY, CDR2 SVGAGI. The CDR3 runs 14 residues. The CDR3, as DNA: TGTGCCAGCAGTCCAGAGGGGGAGGGTAGCGAGCAGTTCTTC. This gives the protein CASSPEGEGSEQFF.

V usage is TRBV5-1 and J usage is TRBJ2-6; TRBD1 agrees at 8 bases. V was clipped by 4 bases and J by 2 bases; unmatched bases: 2. The germline V gene has CDR1 SGHRS and CDR2 YFSETQ. The CDR3 runs 15 residues. CDR3 region: CASSPDRAGANVLTF. In DNA, the CDR3 is TGCGCCAGCAGCCCGGACAGGGCTGGGGCCAACGTCCTGACTTTC.

The rearrangement links TRBV4-1 to TRBJ2-1, with unresolved D. Germline CDR1 is MGHRA and CDR2 is YSYEKL. CDR3 length: 15 amino acids. Trimming cost V 1 base and J 4 bases, with 11 bases left between them. The CDR3 DNA reads TGCGCCAGCAGCCAAGCGGTCCTGAGATACAATGAGCAGTTCTTC. Translated: CASSQAVLRYNEQFF.

J is TRBJ2-3 and V is TRBV5-1; 13 bases line up with TRBD2. The CDR3 runs to 16 residues. Germline loops: CDR1 SGHRS, CDR2 YFSETQ. V trimming: 4 bases; J trimming: 2 bases; junction bases outside the gene matches: 4. The DNA of the CDR3 is TGCGCCAGCAGCGCGACTAGCGGGGGGATCACAGATACGCAGTATTTT. Protein sequence: CASSATSGGITDTQYF.

This clone occurred a few times. The J gene is TRBJ1-3, the V gene TRBV19; TRBD1 matches 8 bases. The V and J ends lost 7 bases and 3 bases, in that order; junction bases with no gene match: 8. This CDR3 is built from 15 residues. Germline-derived CDR1 and CDR2 are LNHDA and SQIVND (reference sequence). This CDR3 is CASTRTGSGGNTIYF. The CDR3 DNA follows: TGTGCCAGTACCCGGACAGGGAGCGGTGGAAACACCATATATTTT. Combining the CDR3 with reference TRBV19 and TRBJ1-3 gives the whole variable domain DGGITQSPKYLFRKEGQNVTLSCEQNLNHDAMYWYRQDPGQGLRLIYYSQIVNDFQKGDIAEGYSVSREKKESFPLTVTSAQKNPTAFYLCASTRTGSGGNTIYFGEGSWLTVV.

This sequence joins TRBV19 and TRBJ2-7; D remains ambiguous. From germline, CDR1 is LNHDA and CDR2 SQIVND (reference sequence). Trimming took 6 bases from V and 2 from J, leaving 11 bases between them. The CDR3 sequence is 13 residues long. The CDR3 bases are TGTGCCAGTAGGGCTGCGAGCGCCTACGAGCAGTACTTC. Its translation: CASRAASAYEQYF.

V is TRBV6-5 and J is TRBJ2-1; 10 nucleotides match TRBD2. The trim removed 4 bases at V and 1 base at J, leaving 4 bases unmatched. Germline V gives CDR1 MNHEY, CDR2 SVGAGI. CDR3 size: 16 residues. The CDR3 spells CASSSNSGGSYNEQFF. DNA for the CDR3: TGTGCCAGCAGTTCGAATAGCGGGGGGTCCTACAATGAGCAGTTCTTC.

The chain links TRBV3-1 (or the pseudogene TRBV3-2) to TRBJ2-3, with 7 bases matching TRBD2. Unmatched junction bases numbered 14, after V lost 0 bases and J lost 2 bases. Looked up from germline, CDR1 is LGHDT and CDR2 is YNNKEL (reference sequence). The CDR3 runs 19 residues. Here the CDR3 reads CASSQDGWEGHLTTDTQYF. CDR3 bases: TGTGCCAGCAGCCAAGACGGGTGGGAGGGCCATTTGACCACAGATACGCAGTATTTT.

The chain has TRBV21-1 and TRBJ1-6; the table names TRBD1, a call not compared with the DNA. TRBV21-1 is shown as a pseudogene. This CDR3 comprises 17 residues. The CDR3 protein is CASSKVQGSSYNSPLHF. CDR3 nucleotides: TGTGCCAGCAGCAAAGTACAGGGAAGCTCCTATAATTCACCCCTCCACTTT.

The rearrangement links TRBV7-3 to TRBJ2-3; D remains ambiguous. The germline CDR1 and CDR2 sequences are SGHTA and FQGTGA. The CDR3 extends over 15 amino acids. V shed 5 bases and J shed 0 bases, with 12 bases lying between them. The CDR3 DNA is TGTGCCAGCAGCCCGATACGGTCTAGCACAGATACGCAGTATTTT. This gives the protein CASSPIRSSTDTQYF.

As DNA, the CDR3 is TGTGCCAGCAGTTTATGGCGGACAGGGGTGTACCAAGAGACCCAGTACTTC. This gives the protein CASSLWRTGVYQETQYF. The V gene is TRBV28, the J gene TRBJ2-5; 9 nucleotides match TRBD1. With V trimmed by 0 bases and J by 0 bases, 5 bases remained unmatched. The CDR3 sequence is 17 residues long. Germline CDR1 reads MDHEN; CDR2 reads SYDVKM.

The genes are TRBV6-5 and TRBJ1-2; the match to TRBD1 covers 7 bases. The CDR3 consists of 14 residues. V dropped 6 bases and J dropped 0; count of bases not matched to a gene: 4. The germline gives CDR1 MNHEY, CDR2 SVGAGI. CDR3 sequence reads: CASRGTAANYGYTF. For the CDR3, the DNA is TGTGCCAGCAGAGGGACAGCGGCTAACTATGGCTACACCTTC.

This clone was seen at least ten times. The chain links TRBV28 to TRBJ2-7; D is perhaps TRBD1 (6 bases). CDR1 and CDR2 (germline): MDHEN, SYDVKM. The CDR3 has 14 residues. Trimming took off 3 bases at V and 3 bases at J, with 12 bases between the two ends. In nucleotides, the CDR3 is TGTGCCAGCAGTTTCCCCAGGGGATTCTACGAGCAGTACTTC. Its translation: CASSFPRGFYEQYF.

This sequence joins TRBV19 and TRBJ2-5, with D possibly TRBD1 on 6 matching bases. Trimming shortened V by 8 bases and J by 5 bases, and 12 bases separated the two germline ends. The CDR3 runs 12 residues. In germline, CDR1 is LNHDA, CDR2 SQIVND (reference sequence). The CDR3 DNA is TGTGCCAGTGGGGACATAATGGAGACCCAGTACTTC. Translated: CASGDIMETQYF.

V is TRBV7-9 and J is TRBJ1-2; D gene unclear. The V end lost 3 bases, the J end lost 10 bases, and 15 bases lay between the germline ends. Germline V gene sequence: CDR1 SEHNR, CDR2 FQNEAQ (reference sequence). The CDR3 runs 13 residues. CDR3 sequence (DNA): TGTGCCAGCAGCTTTAGCGAGGGAGTTGACTACACCTTC. Amino acid sequence: CASSFSEGVDYTF.

The rearrangement joins TRBV18 to TRBJ2-7; tentative D call: TRBD1 (5 bases). Germline CDR1 is KGHSH and CDR2 is LQKENI. V was clipped by 3 bases and J by 3 bases, with 12 bases between them. The CDR3 has 14 amino acids. The DNA of the CDR3 is TGTGCCAGCTCACCTCTTACAGGAGACTACGAGCAGTACTTC. Amino acid sequence: CASSPLTGDYEQYF.

This clone was seen once. Within the sample, other DNA sequences also encode this same CDR3. CDR3 region: CASSLDRDYGYTF. CDR3 DNA sequence: TGTGCCAGCAGTTTAGACAGGGACTATGGCTACACCTTC. V usage is TRBV27 and J usage is TRBJ1-2; 7 bases align to TRBD1. There are 13 residues in the CDR3. Germline V gene data show CDR1 as MNHEY and CDR2 as SMNVEV (reference sequence). The V segment lost 2 bases and the J segment 3 bases; nucleotides outside the gene matches: 0.

CDR3 DNA: TGTGCCAGCAGCTTCGTCAGGGGGATCGGCAATCAGCCCCAGCATTTT. Amino acid sequence: CASSFVRGIGNQPQHF. The rearrangement links TRBV5-8 to TRBJ1-5, with TRBD1 identical over 7 bases. The germline CDR1 and CDR2 sequences are SGHTS and YDEGEE. V dropped 2 bases and J dropped 2; count of bases not matched to a gene: 7. The CDR3 is made up of 16 amino acids. Drawing the rest from reference TRBV5-8 and TRBJ1-5, the complete variable domain is EAGVTQSPTHLIKTRGQQATLRCSPISGHTSVYWYQQALGLGLQFLLWYDEGEERNRGNFPPRFSGRQFPNYSSELNVNALELEDSALYLCASSFVRGIGNQPQHFGDGTRLSIL.